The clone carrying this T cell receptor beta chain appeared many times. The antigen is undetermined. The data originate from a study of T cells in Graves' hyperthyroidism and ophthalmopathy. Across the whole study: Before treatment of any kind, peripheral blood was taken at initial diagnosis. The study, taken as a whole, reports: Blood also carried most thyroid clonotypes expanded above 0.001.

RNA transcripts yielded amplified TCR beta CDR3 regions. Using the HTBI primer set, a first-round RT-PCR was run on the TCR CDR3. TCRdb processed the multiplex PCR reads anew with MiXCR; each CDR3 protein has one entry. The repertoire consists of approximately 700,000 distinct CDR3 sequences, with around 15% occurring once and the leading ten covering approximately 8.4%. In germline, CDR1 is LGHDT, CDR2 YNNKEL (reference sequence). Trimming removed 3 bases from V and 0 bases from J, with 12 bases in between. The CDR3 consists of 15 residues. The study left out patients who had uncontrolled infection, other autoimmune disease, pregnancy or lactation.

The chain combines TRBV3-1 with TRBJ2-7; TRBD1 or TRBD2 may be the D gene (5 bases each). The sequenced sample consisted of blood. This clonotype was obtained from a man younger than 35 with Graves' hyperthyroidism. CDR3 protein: CASSQGRDASYEQYF. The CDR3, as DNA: TGTGCCAGCAGCCAGGGTCGGGACGCCTCCTACGAGCAGTACTTC.